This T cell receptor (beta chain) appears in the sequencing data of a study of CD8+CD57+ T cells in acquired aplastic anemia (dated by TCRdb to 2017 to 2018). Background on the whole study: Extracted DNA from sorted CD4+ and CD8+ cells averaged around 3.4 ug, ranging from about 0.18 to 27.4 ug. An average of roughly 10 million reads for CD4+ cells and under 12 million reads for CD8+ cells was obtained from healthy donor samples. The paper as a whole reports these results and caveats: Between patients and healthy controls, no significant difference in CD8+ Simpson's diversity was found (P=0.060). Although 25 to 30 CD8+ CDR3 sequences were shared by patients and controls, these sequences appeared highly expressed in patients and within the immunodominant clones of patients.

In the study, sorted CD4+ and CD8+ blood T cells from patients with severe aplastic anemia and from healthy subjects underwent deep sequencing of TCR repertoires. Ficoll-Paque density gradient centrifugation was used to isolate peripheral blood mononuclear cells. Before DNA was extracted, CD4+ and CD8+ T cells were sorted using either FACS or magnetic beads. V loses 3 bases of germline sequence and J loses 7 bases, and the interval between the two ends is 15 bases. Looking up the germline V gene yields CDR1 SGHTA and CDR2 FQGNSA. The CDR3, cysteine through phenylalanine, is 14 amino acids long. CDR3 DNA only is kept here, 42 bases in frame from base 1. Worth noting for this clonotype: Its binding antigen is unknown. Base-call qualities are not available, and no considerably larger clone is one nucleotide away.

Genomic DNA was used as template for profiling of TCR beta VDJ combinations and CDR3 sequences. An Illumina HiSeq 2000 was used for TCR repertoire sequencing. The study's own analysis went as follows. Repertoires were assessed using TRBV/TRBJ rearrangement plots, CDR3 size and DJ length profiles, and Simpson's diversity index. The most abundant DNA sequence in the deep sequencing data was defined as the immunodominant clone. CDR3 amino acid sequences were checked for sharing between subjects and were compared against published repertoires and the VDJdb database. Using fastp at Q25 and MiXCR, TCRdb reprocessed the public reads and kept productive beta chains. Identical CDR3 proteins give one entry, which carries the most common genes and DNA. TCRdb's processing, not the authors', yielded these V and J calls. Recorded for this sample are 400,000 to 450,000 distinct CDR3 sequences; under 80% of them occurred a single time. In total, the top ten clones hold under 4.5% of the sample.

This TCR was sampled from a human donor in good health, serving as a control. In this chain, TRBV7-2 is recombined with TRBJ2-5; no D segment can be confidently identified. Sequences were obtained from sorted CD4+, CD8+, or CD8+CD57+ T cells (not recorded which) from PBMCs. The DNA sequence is TGTGCCAGCAGCTTTGGCAATGAGCAGGTGACCCAGTACTTC. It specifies CASSFGNEQVTQYF.